These T cell receptor beta chains were read from a single sample in a study of T cells after yellow fever vaccination. TCRdb redid the calling of the 5' RACE reads with MiXCR, one entry per CDR3 protein. This sample has 150,000 to 200,000 distinct CDR3 sequences, with about 6.2% found just once. The sample was CD4+ T cells sorted from PBMCs, taken on the day of the first yellow fever vaccination. These TCRs come from a man aged 18 to 35 who received the YFV17D yellow fever vaccine. The CDR3 runs from the conserved cysteine through the conserved F or W. D genes are given only for firm matches. Only part of the rows carry a size: once, few, many, or a class if the clone is expanded.

clone size: NA; J gene: TRBJ2-3; D gene: NA; V gene: TRBV14; CDR3 protein: CASSPNPDYTQYF; CDR3 DNA: TGTGCCAGCAGCCCCAACCCCGACTACACGCAGTATTTT
clone size: few; J gene: TRBJ2-6; D gene: NA; V gene: TRBV11-2; CDR3 protein: CASSLDSGHLSGANVLTF; CDR3 DNA: TGTGCCAGCAGCTTAGATTCCGGGCACCTCTCTGGGGCCAACGTCCTGACTTTC
clone size: few; J gene: TRBJ2-6; D gene: NA; V gene: TRBV4-1; CDR3 protein: CASSRRYGDRSFSGANVLTF; CDR3 DNA: TGCGCCAGCAGCCGTAGGTACGGCGACAGAAGTTTCTCTGGGGCCAACGTCCTGACTTTC
clone size: NA; J gene: TRBJ2-5; D gene: NA; V gene: TRBV7-6; CDR3 protein: CASSLVARGLQETQYF; CDR3 DNA: TGTGCCAGCAGCTTAGTTGCCAGGGGACTTCAAGAGACCCAGTACTTC
clone size: many; J gene: TRBJ2-1; D gene: NA; V gene: TRBV5-1; CDR3 protein: CASSLEAGSQFF; CDR3 DNA: TGCGCCAGCAGCTTGGAGGCGGGGTCGCAGTTCTTC
clone size: many; J gene: TRBJ2-2; D gene: TRBD1; V gene: TRBV7-3; CDR3 protein: CASSTQRQGAGELFF; CDR3 DNA: TGTGCCAGCAGCACCCAGAGACAGGGCGCCGGGGAGCTGTTTTTT
clone size: many; J gene: TRBJ1-1; D gene: NA; V gene: TRBV7-2; CDR3 protein: CASSLYTEAFF; CDR3 DNA: TGTGCCAGCAGCTTATACACTGAAGCTTTCTTT
clone size: NA; J gene: TRBJ1-5; D gene: NA; V gene: TRBV6-2/TRBV6-3; CDR3 protein: CASSYGGRQPQHF; CDR3 DNA: TGTGCCAGCAGTTACGGGGGCCGCCAGCCCCAGCATTTT
clone size: NA; J gene: TRBJ2-1; D gene: NA; V gene: TRBV14; CDR3 protein: CASSQDGWSLGNEQFF; CDR3 DNA: TGTGCCAGCAGCCAAGACGGGTGGTCATTGGGCAATGAGCAGTTCTTC
clone size: many; J gene: TRBJ2-5; D gene: NA; V gene: TRBV6-5; CDR3 protein: CASSKGTVGGETQYF; CDR3 DNA: TGTGCCAGCAGTAAGGGGACAGTGGGGGGAGAGACCCAGTACTTC
clone size: many; J gene: TRBJ2-2; D gene: NA; V gene: TRBV5-1; CDR3 protein: CASSPSRGRRNTGELFF; CDR3 DNA: TGCGCCAGCAGCCCCTCCCGGGGGCGAAGGAACACCGGGGAGCTGTTTTTT
clone size: many; J gene: TRBJ1-2; D gene: TRBD1; V gene: TRBV4-1; CDR3 protein: CASSQELQGVGGYTF; CDR3 DNA: TGCGCCAGCAGCCAAGAACTACAGGGGGTCGGTGGCTACACCTTC
clone size: NA; J gene: TRBJ2-3; D gene: NA; V gene: TRBV5-1; CDR3 protein: CASTPLGTDTQYF; CDR3 DNA: TGCGCCAGCACGCCCCTAGGGACAGATACGCAGTATTTT
clone size: many; J gene: TRBJ2-2; D gene: NA; V gene: TRBV7-8; CDR3 protein: CASSFNVQGTGELFF; CDR3 DNA: TGTGCCAGCAGCTTTAACGTCCAGGGCACCGGGGAGCTGTTTTTT
clone size: many; J gene: TRBJ2-7; D gene: TRBD2; V gene: TRBV20-1; CDR3 protein: CSAGLAGIYEQYF; CDR3 DNA: TGCAGTGCTGGACTAGCGGGGATCTACGAGCAGTACTTC
clone size: many; J gene: TRBJ2-4; D gene: NA; V gene: TRBV4-1; CDR3 protein: CASSRNRLRDGTQIQYF; CDR3 DNA: TGCGCCAGCAGCCGGAACCGTCTCAGGGATGGGACACAGATTCAGTACTTC
clone size: NA; J gene: TRBJ2-3; D gene: TRBD1; V gene: TRBV19; CDR3 protein: CASSTGTDLTDTQYF; CDR3 DNA: TGTGCCAGTAGTACGGGGACAGACCTCACAGATACGCAGTATTTT
clone size: many; J gene: TRBJ2-3; D gene: NA; V gene: TRBV15; CDR3 protein: CATSRGLGQLADTQYF; CDR3 DNA: TGTGCCACCAGCAGGGGGTTAGGACAGCTGGCAGATACGCAGTATTTT
clone size: many; J gene: TRBJ2-1; D gene: NA; V gene: TRBV5-1; CDR3 protein: CASSGTESYNEQFF; CDR3 DNA: TGCGCCAGCAGTGGGACTGAATCCTACAATGAGCAGTTCTTC
clone size: NA; J gene: TRBJ1-1; D gene: TRBD1; V gene: TRBV5-1; CDR3 protein: CASSMGQNRAEAFF; CDR3 DNA: TGCGCCAGCAGCATGGGACAGAACCGCGCTGAAGCTTTCTTT
clone size: few; J gene: TRBJ2-5; D gene: NA; V gene: TRBV7-2; CDR3 protein: CASSFSGQGEETQYF; CDR3 DNA: TGTGCCAGCAGCTTTTCGGGGCAAGGGGAAGAGACCCAGTACTTC
clone size: few; J gene: TRBJ1-6; D gene: NA; V gene: TRBV5-1; CDR3 protein: CASSLGIDNSPLHF; CDR3 DNA: TGCGCCAGCAGCTTGGGGATTGATAATTCACCCCTCCACTTT
clone size: NA; J gene: TRBJ1-3; D gene: NA; V gene: TRBV15; CDR3 protein: CATSRDPGNTIYF; CDR3 DNA: TGTGCCACCAGCAGAGATCCCGGAAACACCATATATTTT
clone size: many; J gene: TRBJ2-3; D gene: NA; V gene: TRBV7-7; CDR3 protein: CASSSDLTSTDTQYF; CDR3 DNA: TGTGCCAGCAGCTCAGATCTAACTAGCACAGATACGCAGTATTTT
clone size: few; J gene: TRBJ2-5; D gene: NA; V gene: TRBV12-3/TRBV12-4; CDR3 protein: CASSLAGRTQETQYF; CDR3 DNA: TGTGCCAGCAGTTTGGCGGGACGGACCCAAGAGACCCAGTACTTC
clone size: many; J gene: TRBJ2-4; D gene: NA; V gene: TRBV20-1; CDR3 protein: CSAVKNSAQGKNIQYF; CDR3 DNA: TGCAGTGCTGTAAAAAATTCGGCCCAAGGCAAAAACATTCAGTACTTC
clone size: many; J gene: TRBJ1-6; D gene: NA; V gene: TRBV5-1; CDR3 protein: CASSLSGDSPLHF; CDR3 DNA: TGCGCCAGCAGCTTGTCGGGGGATTCACCCCTCCACTTT
clone size: many; J gene: TRBJ2-3; D gene: NA; V gene: TRBV7-9; CDR3 protein: CASSFDGATDTQYF; CDR3 DNA: TGTGCCAGCAGCTTTGACGGAGCAACAGATACGCAGTATTTT
clone size: few; J gene: TRBJ1-1; D gene: TRBD1; V gene: TRBV5-1; CDR3 protein: CASSFEGQGEAFF; CDR3 DNA: TGCGCCAGCAGCTTTGAGGGACAGGGTGAAGCTTTCTTT
clone size: many; J gene: TRBJ2-1; D gene: NA; V gene: TRBV5-1; CDR3 protein: CASIPGDSYNEQFF; CDR3 DNA: TGCGCCAGCATCCCCGGGGATTCCTACAATGAGCAGTTCTTC
clone size: once; J gene: TRBJ2-3; D gene: NA; V gene: TRBV5-1; CDR3 protein: CASTLRGGSTDTQYF; CDR3 DNA: TGCGCCAGCACCCTACGAGGGGGAAGCACAGATACGCAGTATTTT
clone size: few; J gene: TRBJ2-1; D gene: NA; V gene: TRBV11-2; CDR3 protein: CASRLGDLGREGAGQFF; CDR3 DNA: TGTGCCAGCAGATTAGGGGACCTGGGCAGGGAGGGGGCTGGGCAGTTCTTC
clone size: many; J gene: TRBJ2-7; D gene: NA; V gene: TRBV6-1; CDR3 protein: CASSEMAGASYEQYF; CDR3 DNA: TGTGCCAGCAGTGAAATGGCAGGGGCCTCCTACGAGCAGTACTTC
clone size: few; J gene: TRBJ1-1; D gene: NA; V gene: TRBV5-1; CDR3 protein: CASSLVVSPNTEAFF; CDR3 DNA: TGCGCCAGCAGCCTCGTTGTCAGCCCGAACACTGAAGCTTTCTTT
clone size: few; J gene: TRBJ2-7; D gene: NA; V gene: TRBV5-1; CDR3 protein: CASSLGFQPGEQYF; CDR3 DNA: TGCGCCAGCAGCTTGGGGTTTCAGCCGGGCGAGCAGTACTTC
clone size: many; J gene: TRBJ2-3; D gene: TRBD2; V gene: TRBV20-1; CDR3 protein: CSAKSGLAGGRGTDTQYF; CDR3 DNA: TGCAGTGCAAAGAGCGGACTAGCGGGGGGGAGGGGCACAGATACGCAGTATTTT
clone size: few; J gene: TRBJ2-5; D gene: NA; V gene: TRBV14; CDR3 protein: CASSQTGQWKTQYF; CDR3 DNA: TGTGCCAGCAGCCAAACGGGACAATGGAAGACCCAGTACTTC
clone size: NA; J gene: TRBJ2-1; D gene: NA; V gene: TRBV6-2/TRBV6-3; CDR3 protein: CASSWGPAWSEQFF; CDR3 DNA: TGTGCCAGCAGTTGGGGTCCCGCCTGGAGTGAGCAGTTCTTC
clone size: few; J gene: TRBJ1-5; D gene: NA; V gene: TRBV12-3/TRBV12-4; CDR3 protein: CASSLRAEYQPQHF; CDR3 DNA: TGTGCCAGCAGTTTAAGGGCAGAGTATCAGCCCCAGCATTTT
clone size: NA; J gene: TRBJ1-2; D gene: NA; V gene: TRBV5-6; CDR3 protein: CASSLWGPWSSGGYTF; CDR3 DNA: TGTGCCAGCAGCCTGTGGGGGCCCTGGAGTTCGGGTGGCTACACCTTC
clone size: NA; J gene: TRBJ2-5; D gene: TRBD1; V gene: TRBV25-1; CDR3 protein: CASSERDRGETQYF; CDR3 DNA: TGTGCCAGCAGTGAGAGAGACAGGGGTGAGACCCAGTACTTC
clone size: NA; J gene: TRBJ2-3; D gene: NA; V gene: TRBV5-6; CDR3 protein: CASQDYSSKDTQYF; CDR3 DNA: TGTGCCAGTCAAGACTACTCTAGCAAAGATACGCAGTATTTT
clone size: NA; J gene: TRBJ2-5; D gene: TRBD2; V gene: TRBV5-1; CDR3 protein: CASSLGVTGTSGETQYF; CDR3 DNA: TGCGCCAGCAGCCTAGGGGTAACCGGGACTAGCGGGGAGACCCAGTACTTC
clone size: many; J gene: TRBJ1-1; D gene: TRBD1; V gene: TRBV5-1; CDR3 protein: CASSLRQGETEAFF; CDR3 DNA: TGCGCCAGCAGCCTCCGACAGGGCGAGACTGAAGCTTTCTTT
clone size: few; J gene: TRBJ1-6; D gene: NA; V gene: TRBV6-5; CDR3 protein: CASSYPPEGGASPLHF; CDR3 DNA: TGTGCCAGCAGTTACCCCCCGGAGGGAGGGGCTTCACCCCTCCACTTT
clone size: many; J gene: TRBJ1-6; D gene: TRBD1; V gene: TRBV7-6; CDR3 protein: CASSPRTGGRNSPLHF; CDR3 DNA: TGTGCCAGCAGCCCCCGGACAGGGGGCAGGAATTCACCCCTCCACTTT
clone size: NA; J gene: TRBJ1-2; D gene: TRBD1; V gene: TRBV7-2; CDR3 protein: CASSLWTGPVEGYTF; CDR3 DNA: TGTGCCAGCAGCTTATGGACAGGGCCGGTTGAAGGCTACACCTTC
clone size: many; J gene: TRBJ2-7; D gene: NA; V gene: TRBV9; CDR3 protein: CASSVAPSDFAYEQYF; CDR3 DNA: TGTGCCAGCAGCGTAGCGCCCTCGGACTTCGCATACGAGCAGTACTTC
clone size: few; J gene: TRBJ1-6; D gene: NA; V gene: TRBV20-1; CDR3 protein: CSARPTNSPLHF; CDR3 DNA: TGCAGTGCTAGGCCGACGAATTCACCCCTCCACTTT
clone size: many; J gene: TRBJ2-5; D gene: NA; V gene: TRBV11-2; CDR3 protein: CASSGRLVGETQYF; CDR3 DNA: TGTGCCAGCAGCGGACGCCTGGTCGGGGAGACCCAGTACTTC